Presented here are 21 T cell receptor beta chains from one specimen sequenced in a study of T cell repertoires in cytomegalovirus infection. MiXCR, run by TCRdb on the reads, gives a single entry per CDR3 protein. The sample carries 600,000 to 700,000 distinct CDR3 sequences, roughly a third recorded once. These receptors' targets are unknown. The source was cultured PBMCs, collected from culture after CMV antigen stimulation. These receptor sequences come from a human donor in good health (CMV status not recorded). Some clones in this sample may be carry-over from other donors' samples.

This clonotype was picked up a small number of times. Lacking the conserved final phenylalanine or tryptophan, this CDR3 likely reflects a read error. It is unclear where the CDR3 begins or ends on the DNA, so no DNA is shown, and the CDR3 is as TCRdb lists it. This chain links TRBV11-2 with TRBJ2-5; the table names TRBD2, a call not compared with the DNA. The CDR3 has 9 residues if both end residues are counted. Germline V gives CDR1 SGHAT, CDR2 FQNNGV. This CDR3 reads CASSLLAVV.

The chain uses TRBV7-8 and TRBJ1-5; D is possibly TRBD1 (5 bases). Germline V lookup: CDR1 SGHVS, CDR2 FQNEAQ. The CDR3 is 15 residues long. The V gene lost 1 base and the J gene lost 1 base, with 8 bases spanning the gap. The CDR3 DNA is TGTGCCAGCAGCTTAGGGGGACCGAGCAATCAGCCCCAGCATTTT. Translated: CASSLGGPSNQPQHF.

The V gene is TRBV12-3 or TRBV12-4, the J gene TRBJ2-1; 10 bases fit TRBD2. The trim removed 5 bases at V and 7 bases at J, leaving 8 bases unmatched. The CDR3 sequence is 15 residues long. The CDR3 region is CASSPSGGAKNEQFF. As DNA, the CDR3 is TGTGCCAGCAGTCCAAGCGGGGGGGCCAAAAATGAGCAGTTCTTC.

A few counts support this clonotype. The chain uses TRBV7-2 and TRBJ1-2, with D unresolved. V was cut by 5 bases and J by 2 bases, with 9 bases left in between. This CDR3 is 13 amino acids long. Per the germline V gene, CDR1 is SGHTA and CDR2 is FQGNSA. The CDR3: CASSPGLNYGYTF. DNA of the CDR3: TGTGCCAGCAGCCCTGGACTGAACTATGGCTACACCTTC.

This rearrangement joins TRBV6-2 or TRBV6-3 to TRBJ1-1; 9 nucleotides agree with TRBD1. V dropped 6 bases and J dropped 1; count of bases not matched to a gene: 6. The CDR3 loop spans 15 amino acids. Germline lookup yields CDR1 MNHEY and CDR2 SVGEGT. The chain's CDR3 is CASREPGQGNTEAFF. The CDR3 nucleotides are TGTGCCAGCAGAGAGCCGGGACAGGGGAACACTGAAGCTTTCTTT.

This clonotype was seen at least ten times. The chain has TRBV7-2 and TRBJ2-1, with D maybe TRBD1 (5 bases). This CDR3 has 11 amino acids. Germline V lookup: CDR1 SGHTA, CDR2 FQGNSA. Between the trimmed V and J ends, which lost 11 bases and 6 bases, there was a span of 11 bases. In DNA, the CDR3 is TGTGCCTACAGGATGGGCAATGAGCAGTTCTTC. Translated, it gives CAYRMGNEQFF.

This clonotype was found a few times. The V call is TRBV11-2, the J call TRBJ2-7; weak D call: TRBD2 (6 bases). This CDR3 contains 13 residues. V was cut by 7 bases and J by 5 bases, with 15 bases left in between. Per the germline V gene, CDR1 is SGHAT and CDR2 is FQNNGV. As DNA, the CDR3 is TGTGCCAGCACCGTCTCCGGGGGAAACGAGCAGTACTTC. This sequence encodes CASTVSGGNEQYF. The full variable domain, rest sourced from reference TRBV11-2 and TRBJ2-7, is EAGVAQSPRYKIIEKRQSVAFWCNPISGHATLYWYQQILGQGPKLLIQFQNNGVVDDSQLPKDRFSAERLKGVDSTLKIQPAKLEDSAVYLCASTVSGGNEQYFGPGTRLTVT.

In this sample, this clonotype turned up a few times. The V call is TRBV20-1, the J call TRBJ2-7, with 9 bases fitting TRBD2. The CDR3 runs to 13 residues. With V trimmed by 1 base and J by 7 bases, 5 bases remained unmatched. Germline CDR1 DFQATT, CDR2 SNEGSKA (reference sequence). CDR3 coding DNA: TGCAGTGCTAGAGTCGGGCTAGCGGGGGAGCAGTACTTC. Translated: CSARVGLAGEQYF.

The gene calls are TRBV4-1 and TRBJ2-1; possible D gene TRBD2, 5 bases. The CDR3 length is 14 residues. Looked up from germline, CDR1 is MGHRA and CDR2 is YSYEKL. Trimming removed 0 bases at V and 8 bases at J, with 11 bases between. CDR3 DNA: TGCGCCAGCAGCCAAGATTTTGCGGGTTATGAGCAGTTCTTC. Translated: CASSQDFAGYEQFF.

The V gene is TRBV28, the J gene TRBJ1-1; D remains ambiguous. Germline lookup yields CDR1 MDHEN and CDR2 SYDVKM. V lost 3 bases to trimming and J lost 2 bases, with 19 bases between them. CDR3 length: 17 residues. The CDR3 spells CASSLKPGSAGNTEAFF. Written as DNA, the CDR3 is TGTGCCAGCAGTTTGAAACCGGGGTCCGCGGGAAACACTGAAGCTTTCTTT.

The chain uses TRBV2 and TRBJ2-7, with TRBD1 identical over 10 bases. J lost 4 bases, V lost 11 bases, and 17 bases had no gene match. CDR3 size: 16 residues. Germline CDR1 is SNHLY and CDR2 is FYNNEI. In DNA form, the CDR3 reads TGTGCCTCCTACGGTGGGATGGGGACAGGGGTTTACGAGCAGTACTTC. Translation gives CASYGGMGTGVYEQYF.

This clonotype was counted a few times. The rearrangement uses TRBV2 and TRBJ1-1; no clear D gene. The CDR3 is made up of 12 amino acids. Trimming cost V 4 bases and J 5 bases, with 8 bases left between them. CDR1 is SNHLY, CDR2 FYNNEI, per germline. The CDR3 DNA reads as TGTGCCAGCAGTGTAAGGGAAACTGAAGCTTTCTTT. Translation: CASSVRETEAFF.

This clonotype was seen only a few times. The gene calls are TRBV7-2 and TRBJ2-7, with D unresolved. The CDR3 is 12 residues long. Germline lookup yields CDR1 SGHTA and CDR2 FQGNSA. V dropped 5 bases and J dropped 7 bases, with 12 bases sitting between them. For the CDR3, the DNA is TGTGCCAGCAGCCGAACCACTCGAGAGCAGTACTTC. Protein sequence: CASSRTTREQYF.

The chain carries TRBV19 and TRBJ2-7, with 11 bases that match TRBD1. The CDR3 length is 17 residues. CDR1 is LNHDA and CDR2 is SQIVND in the germline V gene (reference sequence). The trim removed 5 bases at V and 3 bases at J, leaving 12 bases unmatched. CDR3 protein: CASSARRRDRGFYEQYF. The CDR3 DNA reads TGTGCCAGTAGTGCGAGACGCCGGGACAGGGGGTTCTACGAGCAGTACTTC.

The CDR3 loop reads CASSLQVLNTEAFF. CDR3 sequence (DNA): TGTGCCAGCAGCTTACAGGTTCTGAACACTGAAGCTTTCTTT. V usage is TRBV12-3 or TRBV12-4 and J usage is TRBJ1-1, with D perhaps TRBD1 (5 bases). This CDR3 region has 14 residues. With 6 bases removed from V and 0 bases from J, the gap between germline ends came to 11 bases.

This rearrangement joins TRBV7-2 to TRBJ2-6, with no clear D. In germline, CDR1 is SGHTA, CDR2 FQGNSA. The CDR3 sequence is 16 residues long. V was pared by 2 bases and J by 0 bases, with 8 bases between. CDR3 protein: CASSLNGGSGANVLTF. The CDR3 nucleotides are TGTGCCAGCAGCTTAAATGGTGGCTCTGGGGCCAACGTCCTGACTTTC. Drawing the rest from reference TRBV7-2 and TRBJ2-6, the complete variable domain is GAGVSQSPSNKVTEKGKDVELRCDPISGHTALYWYRQSLGQGLEFLIYFQGNSAPDKSGLPSDRFSAERTGGSVSTLTIQRTQQEDSAVYLCASSLNGGSGANVLTFGAGSRLTVL.

This chain joins TRBV28 and TRBJ2-1, with D possibly being TRBD1 (6 bases). Germline V gene data show CDR1 as MDHEN and CDR2 as SYDVKM. The CDR3 contains 15 residues. Trimming shortened V by 5 bases and J by 4 bases, and 15 bases separated the two germline ends. The CDR3 DNA reads TGTGCCAGCAGTATACCGGGACACGGGTACAATGAGCAGTTCTTC. This encodes CASSIPGHGYNEQFF.

This clonotype was seen a few times. The chain is built from TRBV5-3 and TRBJ2-7; tentative D call: TRBD1 (6 bases). TRBV5-3 is designated an ORF whose function remains uncertain. The germline V and J ends were trimmed by 8 bases and 5 bases, with 20 bases remaining between them. The CDR3 runs 14 residues. In DNA form, the CDR3 reads TGTGCCAGCAGCCTCACAGGGACGGAGGACGAGCAGTACTTC. It yields the protein CASSLTGTEDEQYF.

The chain carries TRBV7-2 and TRBJ2-1; 8 nucleotides agree with TRBD2. CDR1 is SGHTA, CDR2 FQGNSA, per germline. Germline trimming cut 5 bases from V and 2 bases from J; bases unmatched to any gene: 8. This CDR3 has 16 residues. CDR3 sequence: CASSPSAGGTYNEQFF. In DNA, the CDR3 is TGTGCCAGCAGCCCCTCTGCGGGGGGTACCTACAATGAGCAGTTCTTC.

A few counts support this clonotype. The chain links TRBV6-1 to TRBJ2-4, with 7 bases that match TRBD2. J lost 16 bases, V lost 0 bases, and 6 bases had no gene match. The germline V gene encodes CDR1 MNHNS and CDR2 SASEGT. This CDR3 is 12 amino acids long. The CDR3 loop reads CASSEAGGRAYF. CDR3 in DNA: TGTGCCAGCAGTGAAGCGGGGGGGAGGGCTTACTTC.

V is TRBV4-2 and J is TRBJ1-4, with D possibly matching TRBD1 (5 bases). Germline CDR1 LGHNA, CDR2 YNFKEQ. V was cut by 5 bases and J by 8 bases, with 21 bases left in between. The CDR3 runs to 16 residues. CDR3 amino acids: CASSKRDPARGEKLFF. CDR3 DNA: TGTGCCAGCAGCAAGAGAGACCCTGCACGGGGCGAAAAACTGTTTTTT.